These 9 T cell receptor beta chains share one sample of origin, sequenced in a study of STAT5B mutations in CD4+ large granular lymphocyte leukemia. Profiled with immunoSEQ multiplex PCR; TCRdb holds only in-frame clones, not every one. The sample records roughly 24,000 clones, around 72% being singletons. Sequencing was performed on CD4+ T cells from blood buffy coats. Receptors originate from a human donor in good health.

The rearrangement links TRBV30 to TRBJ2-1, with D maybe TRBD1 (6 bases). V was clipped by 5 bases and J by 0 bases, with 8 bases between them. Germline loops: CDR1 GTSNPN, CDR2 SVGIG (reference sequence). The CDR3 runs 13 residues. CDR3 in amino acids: CAWRQDSYNEQFF. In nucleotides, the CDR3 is TGTGCCTGGCGACAGGACTCCTACAATGAGCAGTTCTTC. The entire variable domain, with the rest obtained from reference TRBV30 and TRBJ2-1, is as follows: SQTIHQWPATLVQPVGSPLSLECTVEGTSNPNLYWYRQAAGRGLQLLFYSVGIGQISSEVPQNLSASRPQDRQFILSSKKLLLSDSGFYLCAWRQDSYNEQFFGPGTRLTVL.

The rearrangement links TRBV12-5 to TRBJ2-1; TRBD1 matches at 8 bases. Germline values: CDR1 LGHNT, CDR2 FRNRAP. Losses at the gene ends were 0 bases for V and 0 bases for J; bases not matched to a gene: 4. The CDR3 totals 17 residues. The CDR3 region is CASGLVRGQSSYNEQFF. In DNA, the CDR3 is TGTGCTAGTGGTTTGGTCAGGGGGCAGAGCTCCTACAATGAGCAGTTCTTC.

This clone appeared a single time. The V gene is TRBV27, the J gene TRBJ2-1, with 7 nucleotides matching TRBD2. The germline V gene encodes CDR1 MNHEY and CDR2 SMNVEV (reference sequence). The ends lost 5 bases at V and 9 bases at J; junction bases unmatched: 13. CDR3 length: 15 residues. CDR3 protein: CASSIRLAATIEQFF. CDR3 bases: TGTGCCAGCAGTATCCGACTAGCCGCTACAATTGAGCAGTTCTTC.

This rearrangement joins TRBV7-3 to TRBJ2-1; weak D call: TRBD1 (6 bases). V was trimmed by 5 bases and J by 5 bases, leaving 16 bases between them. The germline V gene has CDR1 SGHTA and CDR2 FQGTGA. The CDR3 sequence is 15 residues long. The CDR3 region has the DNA TGTGCCAGCAGCACCTACAGGGCTGGGGACAATGAGCAGTTCTTC. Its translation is CASSTYRAGDNEQFF.

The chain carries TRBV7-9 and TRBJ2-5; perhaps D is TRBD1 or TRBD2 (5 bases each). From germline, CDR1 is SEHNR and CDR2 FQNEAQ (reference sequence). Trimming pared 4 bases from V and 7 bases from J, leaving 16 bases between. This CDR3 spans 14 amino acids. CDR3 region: CASSSGTLIGTQYF. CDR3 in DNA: TGTGCCAGCAGCTCCGGGACCTTGATTGGGACCCAGTACTTC.

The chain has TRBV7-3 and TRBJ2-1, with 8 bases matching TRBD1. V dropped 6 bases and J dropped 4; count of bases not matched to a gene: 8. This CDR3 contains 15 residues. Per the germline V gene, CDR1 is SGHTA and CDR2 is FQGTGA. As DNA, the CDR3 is TGTGCCAGCAGTTCCGGGACAGGAGTTTACAATGAGCAGTTCTTC. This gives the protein CASSSGTGVYNEQFF.

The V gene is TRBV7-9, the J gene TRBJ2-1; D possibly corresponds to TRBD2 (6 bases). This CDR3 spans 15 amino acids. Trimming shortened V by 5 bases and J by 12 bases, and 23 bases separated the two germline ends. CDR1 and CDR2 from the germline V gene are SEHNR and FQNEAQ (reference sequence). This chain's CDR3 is CASSPVQGGIPGQFF. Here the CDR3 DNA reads TGTGCCAGCAGCCCAGTCCAGGGCGGGATTCCAGGGCAGTTCTTC.

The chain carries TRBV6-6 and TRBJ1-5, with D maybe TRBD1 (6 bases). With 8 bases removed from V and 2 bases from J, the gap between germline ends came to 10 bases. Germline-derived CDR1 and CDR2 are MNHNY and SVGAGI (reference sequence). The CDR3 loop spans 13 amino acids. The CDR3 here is CASQGRGNQPQHF. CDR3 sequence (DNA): TGTGCCAGCCAGGGGAGGGGCAATCAGCCCCAGCATTTT.

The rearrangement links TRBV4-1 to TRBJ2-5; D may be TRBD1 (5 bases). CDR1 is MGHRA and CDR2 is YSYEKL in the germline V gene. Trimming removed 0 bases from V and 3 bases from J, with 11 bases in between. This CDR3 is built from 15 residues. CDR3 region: CASSQDGSREETQYF. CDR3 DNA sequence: TGCGCCAGCAGCCAAGATGGCAGCAGGGAAGAGACCCAGTACTTC.